Described below is a single T cell receptor (beta chain) sequence and its context. Its antigen is unknown. The sample holds no much larger clone one base away, and base qualities are not on file. TCRbeta CDR3 regions were amplified from genomic DNA using the immunoSEQ Assay, a bias-controlled multiplex PCR. Per the source publication's procedure: The number of nucleated cells in each sample was estimated from the amplification of reference gene primers within the assay. Sequence reads were collapsed and filtered to measure the absolute abundance of every unique TCRbeta CDR3 rearrangement. For each sample, productive Simpson clonality was calculated by taking the square root of Simpson's diversity index across productive rearrangements. As stored in TCRdb, this immuneACCESS dataset retains in-frame rearrangements with V and J assigned. A fraction of the clones does not appear; measured against another copy, unresolved V genes explain less than half of the discrepancy, and the remainder lacks a known reason. The V and J calls and clone size come from that table; D and trimming were worked out from the DNA. This sample gives over 450,000 clones in total; about 88% of them show up just once. The leading ten clones occupy 0.7% to 1% of the sample.

This entry is derived from a study of blood T cell repertoires in COVID-19 (dated by TCRdb to the early 2020s). Describing the broader study: The collaborator samples originated in the United States, Italy and Spain and spanned the acute and convalescent phases of COVID-19. The repertoires were released in a freely available public database meant as a resource for research on the immune response to SARS-CoV-2. Sample metadata almost always included a de-identified subject ID, COVID-19 status, age in years and sex. HLA class I and class II types, where available, came from metadata supplied by the sample provider rather than from assay-based typing. The samples were drawn from two sources: the first 160 participants of the ongoing ImmuneRACE study, and some 1,300 subjects contributed by 6 global collaborators. The prospective study material was composed of cDNA or gDNA derived from T cells, B-cell-depleted T cells, or PBMCs. Subjects who had been exposed to COVID-19, were actively infected with it, or had recovered from it provided the deeply sampled blood TCRbeta repertoires that made up the dataset. Overall results and qualifications from the work: Clinical and demographic metadata were provided uncurated, with the amount varying by source and participant.

In Seattle, one collaborating source enrolled patients while the infection was active and tracked those patients longitudinally over the course of disease. Collaborating institutions collected whole blood in K2EDTA tubes following their own protocols. For TCRbeta analysis, collaborators shipped samples in one of three forms: frozen whole blood, isolated PBMCs, or DNA extracted from either of those sample types. Between the V and J ends, shortened by 1 base and 1 base respectively, the junction contains 13 bases. The CDR3 runs 16 amino acids, cysteine and phenylalanine included. Just CDR3 DNA is preserved here, 48 bases in frame from base 1. CDR1 SGHVS and CDR2 FNYEAQ are derived from the germline V gene.

Sequencing was carried out using peripheral blood. This sequence was found in a man aged 18-30 years with COVID-19, enrolled during active disease. The receptor chain draws on TRBV7-6 and TRBJ1-1; tentative D gene TRBD1, with 5 bases matching. The DNA sequence is as follows: TGTGCCAGCAGCTTAGTATTAGGGAGGGGGAACACTGAAGCTTTCTTT. Translation gives CASSLVLGRGNTEAFF.